Listed here are 12 T cell receptor beta chains from one sample, sequenced in a study of memory CD4+ T cells and cytomegalovirus serostatus. Clones were read by immunoSEQ multiplex PCR, and TCRdb kept only the in-frame ones, dropping some. The data hold just under 95,000 clones, with roughly 80% observed a single time. Single viable CD3+CD4+CD8-CD45RO+ cells were sorted as the memory CD4+ T cells. Sequenced material: memory CD4+ T cells from blood. The receptor set was obtained from an adult in good health and CMV-seropositive.

The chain employs TRBV5-1 and TRBJ1-2; D is unresolved. The CDR3 is 13 residues long. Trimming took 4 bases from V and 8 from J, leaving 15 bases between them. Germline CDR1 reads SGHRS; CDR2 reads YFSETQ. The CDR3 bases are TGCGCCAGCAGCGTGGACGGCCCGGAGGGCTACACCTTC. It translates to CASSVDGPEGYTF.

The genes are TRBV30 and TRBJ2-1; D is undetermined. This CDR3 is 13 amino acids long. Germline values: CDR1 GTSNPN, CDR2 SVGIG (reference sequence). V dropped 0 bases and J dropped 6 bases, with 9 bases sitting between them. The CDR3, as DNA: TGTGCCTGGAGTGTCCCGAACTTCAATGAGCAGTTCTTC. Translation gives CAWSVPNFNEQFF.

This chain uses TRBV28 with TRBJ2-3; 11 nucleotides agree with TRBD2. Losses at the gene ends were 5 bases for V and 6 bases for J; bases not matched to a gene: 13. CDR3 length equals 17 residues. In germline, CDR1 is MDHEN, CDR2 SYDVKM. The CDR3 sequence: CASSPGTSGSLGDTQYF. In nucleotides, the CDR3 is TGTGCCAGCAGTCCAGGGACTAGCGGTTCCCTCGGGGATACGCAGTATTTT. The entire variable domain, with the rest obtained from reference TRBV28 and TRBJ2-3, is as follows: DVKVTQSSRYLVKRTGEKVFLECVQDMDHENMFWYRQDPGLGLRLIYFSYDVKMKEKGDIPEGYSVSREKKERFSLILESASTNQTSMYLCASSPGTSGSLGDTQYFGPGTRLTVL.

The chain is built from TRBV2 and TRBJ1-6; D possibly corresponds to TRBD1 (5 bases). Trimming pared 6 bases from V and 3 bases from J, leaving 6 bases between. The CDR3 is made up of 13 amino acids. Germline V gene sequence: CDR1 SNHLY, CDR2 FYNNEI. CDR3 DNA sequence: TGTGCCAGCAGAGGGGACTATAATTCACCCCTCCACTTT. Encoded protein: CASRGDYNSPLHF.

The chain employs TRBV7-9 and TRBJ1-4; D remains ambiguous. V was trimmed by 7 bases and J by 7 bases, leaving 10 bases between them. CDR1 SEHNR and CDR2 FQNEAQ come from the germline V gene (reference sequence). The CDR3 length is 12 residues. This CDR3 reads CASKGGSEKLFF. CDR3 coding DNA: TGTGCCAGCAAGGGCGGAAGTGAAAAACTGTTTTTT.

Details on this clone: The sample carries other DNA sequences with the same CDR3. The CDR3 DNA reads TGTGCCAGCAGCCAAGAAGCGCAGAATACTAACTATGGCTACACCTTC. Translated: CASSQEAQNTNYGYTF. J is TRBJ1-2 and V is TRBV4-2; no definite D call. Germline V gene lookup returns CDR1 LGHNA and CDR2 YNFKEQ. This CDR3 comprises 16 residues. V was cut by 0 bases and J by 0 bases, with 11 bases left in between.

The chain carries TRBV7-8 and TRBJ1-3; D gene ambiguous. Trimming pared 1 base from V and 0 bases from J, leaving 16 bases between. The length of the CDR3 is 18 residues. From germline, CDR1 is SGHVS and CDR2 FQNEAQ. CDR3 region: CASSLVLERARSGNTIYF. CDR3 DNA: TGTGCCAGCAGCTTAGTTCTTGAAAGGGCCCGCTCTGGAAACACCATATATTTT.

The V call is TRBV5-6, the J call TRBJ2-7; TRBD2 might be the D (5 bases). The CDR3 loop spans 16 amino acids. V was shortened by 4 bases and J by 5 bases, with 22 bases between the two germline ends. Germline CDR1 is SGHDT and CDR2 is YYEEEE. The CDR3 nucleotides read TGTGCCAGCAGCGGGTCGTTGGAGGAGAAGGCCCACGAGCAGTACTTC. Protein sequence: CASSGSLEEKAHEQYF.

The chain recombines TRBV6-5 with TRBJ1-2; D gene uncertain. This CDR3 has 14 residues. Between the trimmed V and J ends, which lost 8 bases and 0 bases, there was a span of 13 bases. Germline values: CDR1 MNHEY, CDR2 SVGAGI. The CDR3 spells CASQFGSTNYGYTF. The CDR3 nucleotides read TGTGCCAGCCAATTTGGGTCAACTAACTATGGCTACACCTTC.

V and J are TRBV29-1 and TRBJ1-2, with D possibly TRBD1 on 6 matching bases. V lost 7 bases and J lost 4, with 19 bases in between. Germline CDR1 and CDR2: SQVTM and ANQGSEA. The CDR3 is 14 residues long. The CDR3 reads CSAHLSGQLYGYTF. For the CDR3, the DNA is TGCAGCGCCCATCTATCGGGACAACTCTATGGCTACACCTTC.

The chain has TRBV18 and TRBJ2-1; TRBD2 aligns across 12 bases. The CDR3 consists of 16 residues. Germline V gives CDR1 KGHSH, CDR2 LQKENI. V shed 6 bases and J 8 bases; nucleotides not matched to a gene: 11. The CDR3 sequence: CASSLLAGGPSDEQFF. DNA of the CDR3: TGTGCCAGCTCGCTCCTAGCGGGAGGGCCGTCCGATGAGCAGTTCTTC.

The genes are TRBV15 and TRBJ1-5; D is perhaps TRBD1 (5 bases). The ends were cut back, 1 base at V and 2 bases at J, with 12 bases in the middle. This CDR3 comprises 16 residues. From germline, CDR1 is LNHNV and CDR2 YYDKDF (reference sequence). CDR3 in amino acids: CATSRVAGRGNQPQHF. The CDR3 DNA reads TGTGCCACCAGCAGAGTCGCAGGGAGGGGCAATCAGCCCCAGCATTTT.